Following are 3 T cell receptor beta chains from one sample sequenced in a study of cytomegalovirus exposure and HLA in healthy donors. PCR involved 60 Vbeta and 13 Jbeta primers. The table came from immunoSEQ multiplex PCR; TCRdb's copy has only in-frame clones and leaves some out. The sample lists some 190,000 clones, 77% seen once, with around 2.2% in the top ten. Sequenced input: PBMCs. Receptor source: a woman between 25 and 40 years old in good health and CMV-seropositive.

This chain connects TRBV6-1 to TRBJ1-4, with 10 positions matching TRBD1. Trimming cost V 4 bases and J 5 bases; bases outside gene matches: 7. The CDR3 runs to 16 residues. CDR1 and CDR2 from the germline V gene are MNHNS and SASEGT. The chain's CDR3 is CASSGPPGQGNEKLFF. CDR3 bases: TGTGCCAGCAGTGGACCCCCGGGACAGGGGAATGAAAAACTGTTTTTT.

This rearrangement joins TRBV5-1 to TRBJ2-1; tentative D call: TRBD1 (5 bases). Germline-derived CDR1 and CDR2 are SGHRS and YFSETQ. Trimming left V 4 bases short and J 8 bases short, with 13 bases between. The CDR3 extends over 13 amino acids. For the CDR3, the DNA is TGCGCCAGCAGCGTGGCAGGGCACGATGAGCAGTTCTTC. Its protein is CASSVAGHDEQFF.

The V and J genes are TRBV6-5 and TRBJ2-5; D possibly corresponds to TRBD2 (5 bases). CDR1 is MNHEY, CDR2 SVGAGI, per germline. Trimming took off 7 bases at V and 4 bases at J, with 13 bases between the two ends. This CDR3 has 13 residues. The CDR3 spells CASKAGRIETQYF. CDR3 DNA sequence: TGTGCCAGCAAGGCGGGCCGGATAGAGACCCAGTACTTC.